This note documents a single T cell receptor beta chain sequence. This sample was included in a study of blood T cell repertoires in COVID-19. As for the study in general: COVID-19 samples, acute and convalescent, were from the United States, Italy and Spain.

Profiled with immunoSEQ multiplex PCR; TCRdb holds only in-frame clones, not every one. The sample carries roughly 120,000 clones, 70% to 90% recorded once. Germline assignment: CDR1 MGHRA and CDR2 YSYEKL. Trimming took off 3 bases at V and 5 bases at J, with 13 bases between the two ends. The CDR3 contains 14 residues. V gene TRBV4-1 combines with J gene TRBJ2-5; tentative D call: TRBD2 (5 bases). Sample: peripheral blood. The clonotype originates from a woman between 65 and 79 years old who had recovered from COVID-19. Here the CDR3 reads CASSQTIARETQYF. In DNA, the CDR3 is TGCGCCAGCAGCCAGACTATAGCGCGGGAGACCCAGTACTTC.